The 23 T cell receptor beta chains in this list originate from one sample, sequenced in a study of control samples from healthy donors and cancer patients. Profiling relied on immunoSEQ multiplex PCR, and the TCRdb table lists in-frame clones only, not all of them. The sample carries approximately 70,000 clones, 83% recorded once. Sequenced: blood. The source of these receptors is a man aged 60 to 69 in good health.

The J gene is TRBJ2-7, the V gene TRBV7-8; perhaps TRBD1 as D (5 bases). Deletions cut 1 base from V and 6 bases from J, with 13 bases between. The CDR3 extends over 14 amino acids. From germline, CDR1 is SGHVS and CDR2 FQNEAQ. The CDR3 region has the DNA TGTGCCAGCAGCTTAGGGCAGGGCCCCGGCGAGCAGTACTTC. Its protein is CASSLGQGPGEQYF.

V usage is TRBV3-1 (or the pseudogene TRBV3-2) and J usage is TRBJ1-2; unclear D gene. The CDR3 contains 13 residues. Deletions cut 4 bases from V and 8 bases from J, with 14 bases between. CDR1 LGHDT and CDR2 YNNKEL come from the germline V gene (reference sequence). Here the CDR3 reads CASSPSRYRGYTF. DNA for the CDR3: TGTGCCAGCAGCCCCTCCCGATATCGCGGCTACACCTTC.

This chain joins TRBV7-6 and TRBJ2-1; D possibly corresponds to TRBD2 (6 bases). Germline CDR1 SGHVS, CDR2 FNYEAQ. CDR3 size: 17 residues. Trimming took 5 bases from V and 4 from J, leaving 21 bases between them. This CDR3 is CASSPRGGSGAYNEQFF. As DNA, the CDR3 is TGTGCCAGCAGCCCCCGGGGTGGTAGCGGTGCTTACAATGAGCAGTTCTTC.

V is TRBV29-1 and J is TRBJ1-2; D uncertain. The germline gives CDR1 SQVTM, CDR2 ANQGSEA. The V gene lost 0 bases and the J gene lost 4 bases, with 12 bases spanning the gap. The CDR3 consists of 14 residues. The CDR3 region has the DNA TGCAGCGTTGAAGAATGGCGGAAAAGCTATGGCTACACCTTC. Encoded protein: CSVEEWRKSYGYTF.

The V gene is TRBV7-9, the J gene TRBJ2-7; TRBD1 aligns across 8 bases. V was clipped by 2 bases and J by 11 bases; unmatched bases: 5. Germline-derived CDR1 and CDR2 are SEHNR and FQNEAQ (reference sequence). The CDR3 has 12 amino acids. CDR3 bases: TGTGCCAGCAGCTTACAGGACAGGGAGAAGTACTTC. It codes for CASSLQDREKYF.

J is TRBJ2-5 and V is TRBV5-1, with 14 bases fitting TRBD2. V lost 4 bases, J lost 5 bases, and 4 bases stayed unmatched. The CDR3 is 15 amino acids. The germline gives CDR1 SGHRS, CDR2 YFSETQ. This CDR3 is CASSTGLAGVETQYF. In DNA, the CDR3 is TGCGCCAGCAGCACGGGACTAGCGGGAGTGGAGACCCAGTACTTC.

This clone was seen a single time. The rearrangement joins TRBV18 to TRBJ2-6; unclear D gene. The CDR3 contains 18 residues. V lost 3 bases and J 0 bases, leaving 15 bases between the germline ends. Per germline, CDR1 KGHSH and CDR2 LQKENI. The CDR3 sequence is CASSPRITSFSGANVLTF. The CDR3 DNA follows: TGTGCCAGCTCACCGCGGATAACTTCCTTCTCTGGGGCCAACGTCCTGACTTTC. The entire variable domain, with the rest obtained from reference TRBV18 and TRBJ2-6, is as follows: NAGVMQNPRHLVRRRGQEARLRCSPMKGHSHVYWYRQLPEEGLKFMVYLQKENIIDESGMPKERFSAEFPKEGPSILRIQQVVRGDSAAYFCASSPRITSFSGANVLTFGAGSRLTVL.

The chain couples TRBV29-1 to TRBJ2-6; D remains ambiguous. There are 13 residues in the CDR3. The ends were cut back, 2 bases at V and 0 bases at J, with 2 bases in the middle. Germline V CDR1 and CDR2: SQVTM, ANQGSEA. The CDR3 loop is CSVEFSGANVLTF. The CDR3 DNA reads as TGCAGCGTTGAATTCTCTGGGGCCAACGTCCTGACTTTC.

The genes are TRBV18 and TRBJ1-2, with D unclear. Trimming left V 6 bases short and J 1 base short, with 12 bases between. There are 14 residues in the CDR3. The germline V gene encodes CDR1 KGHSH and CDR2 LQKENI. CDR3 bases: TGTGCCAGCTCCCAGACACCGCGTAACTATGGCTACACCTTC. Translating it yields CASSQTPRNYGYTF.

V is TRBV28 and J is TRBJ2-7; D uncertain. The CDR3 consists of 14 residues. Trimming pared 6 bases from V and 2 bases from J, leaving 14 bases between. Germline V gene sequence: CDR1 MDHEN, CDR2 SYDVKM. The CDR3 coding sequence is TGTGCCAGCAGCCGTGATGTCGGCACCTACGAGCAGTACTTC. It codes for CASSRDVGTYEQYF.

The chain couples TRBV27 to TRBJ1-1; TRBD1 matches at 7 bases. The V gene's germline CDR1 is MNHEY and CDR2 SMNVEV (reference sequence). With 5 bases clipped from V and 3 bases from J, the junction kept 9 bases outside the gene matches. The CDR3 has 15 residues. CDR3 protein: CASSPRTGWDTEAFF. The CDR3 DNA reads as TGTGCCAGCAGTCCCCGGACAGGTTGGGACACTGAAGCTTTCTTT.

This chain joins TRBV6-6 and TRBJ2-1, with TRBD1 identical over 8 bases. The CDR3 totals 15 residues. Germline lookup yields CDR1 MNHNY and CDR2 SVGAGI (reference sequence). V shed 6 bases, J shed 0 bases, and the junction held 4 bases outside the gene matches. The CDR3, as DNA: TGTGCCAGCAGCTCGGACAGGGACTCCTACAATGAGCAGTTCTTC. This codes for CASSSDRDSYNEQFF.

This clone showed up just once. V gene TRBV7-2 combines with J gene TRBJ2-1; 7 nucleotides line up with TRBD2. Germline CDR1 is SGHTA and CDR2 is FQGNSA. The CDR3 has 14 amino acids. J was trimmed by 6 bases and V by 2 bases; bases with no gene match: 4. CDR3 DNA: TGTGCCAGCAGCTTAACTAGCGTGGTCAATGAGCAGTTCTTC. It encodes CASSLTSVVNEQFF.

The chain combines TRBV19 with TRBJ2-1, with D unresolved. Germline values: CDR1 LNHDA, CDR2 SQIVND (reference sequence). The CDR3 has 13 amino acids. V was cut by 1 base and J by 6 bases, with 7 bases left in between. The DNA for the CDR3 is TGTGCCAGTAGTATAGTTGGGATCAATGAGCAGTTCTTC. This translates into CASSIVGINEQFF.

The chain couples TRBV7-2 to TRBJ2-7, with D unresolved. From germline, CDR1 is SGHTA and CDR2 FQGNSA. V dropped 7 bases and J dropped 0 bases, with 4 bases sitting between them. The CDR3 totals 11 residues. DNA of the CDR3: TGTGCCAGCACCAACTCCTACGAGCAGTACTTC. This sequence encodes CASTNSYEQYF. Looking up the rest from reference TRBV7-2 and TRBJ2-7 gives the full variable domain: GAGVSQSPSNKVTEKGKDVELRCDPISGHTALYWYRQSLGQGLEFLIYFQGNSAPDKSGLPSDRFSAERTGGSVSTLTIQRTQQEDSAVYLCASTNSYEQYFGPGTRLTVT.

The chain employs TRBV6-1 and TRBJ1-2; no clear D gene. V lost 1 base to trimming and J lost 10 bases, with 4 bases between them. CDR3 size: 10 residues. Germline CDR1 and CDR2: MNHNS and SASEGT. The CDR3 spells CASSEEYYTF. DNA of the CDR3: TGTGCCAGCAGTGAAGAGTACTACACCTTC.

This chain links TRBV9 with TRBJ1-1; TRBD1 agrees at 7 bases. The CDR3 spans 16 residues. V shed 0 bases and J 4 bases; nucleotides not matched to a gene: 9. CDR1 and CDR2 (germline): SGDLS, YYNGEE. Written as DNA, the CDR3 is TGTGCCAGCAGCGTAGGGCCGGGGCAGGGGGTCACTGAAGCTTTCTTT. Translation gives CASSVGPGQGVTEAFF.

The V call is TRBV28, the J call TRBJ1-6; TRBD1 aligns across 7 bases. The CDR3 sequence is 13 residues long. Germline V gene lookup returns CDR1 MDHEN and CDR2 SYDVKM. Trimming cost V 0 bases and J 10 bases; bases outside gene matches: 0. The DNA of the CDR3 is TGTGCCAGCAGTTTATGGACAGGGTCACCCCTCCACTTT. Protein product: CASSLWTGSPLHF.

V is TRBV30 and J is TRBJ1-1, with TRBD1 as a possible D gene (5 bases). With 5 bases removed from V and 1 base from J, the gap between germline ends came to 14 bases. The germline V gene encodes CDR1 GTSNPN and CDR2 SVGIG (reference sequence). The CDR3 is 14 residues long. The CDR3 here is CAWGHQGSNTEAFF. In DNA form, the CDR3 reads TGTGCCTGGGGCCACCAGGGATCGAACACTGAAGCTTTCTTT.

The J gene is TRBJ1-2, the V gene TRBV4-2; 7 bases are a match to TRBD1. This CDR3 contains 15 residues. Per the germline V gene, CDR1 is LGHNA and CDR2 is YNFKEQ. Trimming took 5 bases from V and 6 from J; bases not matched to a gene: 12. The CDR3 here is CASSDFRGRPDGYTF. DNA of the CDR3: TGTGCCAGCAGCGACTTTAGGGGGCGCCCCGATGGCTACACCTTC.

This CDR3 reads CASSLSAGDSEQFF. CDR3 sequence (DNA): TGTGCCAGCAGTTTATCAGCGGGAGACAGTGAGCAGTTCTTC. The chain has TRBV28 and TRBJ2-1; 8 bases align to TRBD2. J was trimmed by 9 bases and V by 1 base; bases with no gene match: 5. Germline CDR1 MDHEN, CDR2 SYDVKM. The CDR3 covers 14 residues.

This clone was recorded only once. This chain uses TRBV28 with TRBJ2-7; tentative D call: TRBD2 (6 bases). V was cut by 1 base and J by 4 bases, with 14 bases left in between. This CDR3 is 15 amino acids long. CDR1 and CDR2 (germline): MDHEN, SYDVKM. The CDR3 region is CASSLLDGSRYEQYF. The CDR3 DNA follows: TGTGCCAGCAGTTTATTGGACGGGAGCCGGTACGAGCAGTACTTC.

The CDR3, as DNA: TGTGCCAGCAGTTTAGGGAGCTCCTACGAGCAGTACTTC. Residues: CASSLGSSYEQYF. The chain uses TRBV28 and TRBJ2-7; tentatively, D is TRBD2 (5 bases). Germline CDR1 and CDR2: MDHEN and SYDVKM. The V end lost 2 bases, the J end lost 0 bases, and 5 bases lay between the germline ends. This CDR3 comprises 13 residues.